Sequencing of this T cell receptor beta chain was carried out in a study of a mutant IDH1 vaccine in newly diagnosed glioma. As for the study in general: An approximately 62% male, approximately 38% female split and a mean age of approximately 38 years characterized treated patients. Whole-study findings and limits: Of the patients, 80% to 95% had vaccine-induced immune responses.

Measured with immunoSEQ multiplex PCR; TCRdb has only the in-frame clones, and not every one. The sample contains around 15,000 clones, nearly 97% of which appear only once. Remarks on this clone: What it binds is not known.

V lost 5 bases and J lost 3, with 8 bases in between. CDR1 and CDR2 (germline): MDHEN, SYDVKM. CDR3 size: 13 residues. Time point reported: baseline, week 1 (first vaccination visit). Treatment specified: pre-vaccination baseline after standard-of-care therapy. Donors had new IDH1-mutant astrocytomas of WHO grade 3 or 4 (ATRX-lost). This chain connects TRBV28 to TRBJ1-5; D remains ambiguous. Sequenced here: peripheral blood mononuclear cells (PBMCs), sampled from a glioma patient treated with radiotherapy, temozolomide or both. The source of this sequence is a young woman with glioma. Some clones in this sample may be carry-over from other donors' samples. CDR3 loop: CASSPSLNQPQHF. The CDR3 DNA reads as TGTGCCAGCAGTCCCAGCCTCAATCAGCCCCAGCATTTT.